The 23 T cell receptor beta chains below were found in one sample sequenced in a study of blood T cell repertoires in COVID-19. The method was immunoSEQ multiplex PCR; TCRdb's version includes in-frame clones alone and lacks a portion of them. This table holds approximately 280,000 clones, roughly 91% found once. Sequencing input: PBMCs or T cells enriched from blood (not recorded which). The origin of the receptors is a woman aged 55 to 70 who had recovered from COVID-19.

The chain recombines TRBV11-2 with TRBJ2-3; the D gene is possibly TRBD1 (5 bases). This CDR3 has 14 residues. Trimming shortened V by 4 bases and J by 4 bases, and 12 bases separated the two germline ends. Germline V gene sequence: CDR1 SGHAT, CDR2 FQNNGV. CDR3 sequence reads: CASSSGSLADTQYF. The CDR3 DNA reads TGTGCCAGCAGCTCAGGGTCGTTGGCAGATACGCAGTATTTT.

This clone was counted only a few times. The chain recombines TRBV27 with TRBJ2-5; D unresolved. The CDR3 contains 14 residues. Trimming took off 2 bases at V and 2 bases at J, with 9 bases between the two ends. Germline-derived CDR1 and CDR2 are MNHEY and SMNVEV (reference sequence). DNA for the CDR3: TGTGCCAGCAGTTTAGGCAGGTATCAAGAGACCCAGTACTTC. Amino acids: CASSLGRYQETQYF.

In its sample, this clone was seen once. The chain has TRBV2 and TRBJ2-2, with a tentative D call TRBD1 (5 bases). Germline CDR1 and CDR2: SNHLY and FYNNEI. V lost 4 bases and J lost 4, with 10 bases in between. The CDR3 spans 14 residues. CDR3 protein: CASSGQLITGELFF. The CDR3, as DNA: TGTGCCAGCAGTGGACAGTTAATCACCGGGGAGCTGTTTTTT. Full variable domain (outside the CDR3, taken from reference TRBV2 and TRBJ2-2): EPEVTQTPSHQVTQMGQEVILRCVPISNHLYFYWYRQILGQKVEFLVSFYNNEISEKSEIFDDQFSVERPDGSNFTLKIRSTKLEDSAMYFCASSGQLITGELFFGEGSRLTVL.

The chain recombines TRBV28 with TRBJ2-7; possibly TRBD1 for D (5 bases). Germline V lookup: CDR1 MDHEN, CDR2 SYDVKM. The CDR3 length is 15 residues. V was shortened by 6 bases and J by 0 bases, with 15 bases between the two germline ends. CDR3 in amino acids: CASRSTEKISYEQYF. The CDR3 nucleotides read TGTGCCAGCAGGTCGACAGAAAAAATCTCCTACGAGCAGTACTTC.

This chain links TRBV2 with TRBJ1-6, with 8 bases that match TRBD1. From germline, CDR1 is SNHLY and CDR2 FYNNEI. V shed 8 bases and J 6 bases; nucleotides not matched to a gene: 6. The CDR3 loop spans 14 amino acids. CDR3 DNA sequence: TGTGCCAGCCTCCGGGACAGGCCTAATTCACCCCTCCACTTT. This translates into CASLRDRPNSPLHF.

The V gene is TRBV7-3, the J gene TRBJ2-1; 8 bases are shared with TRBD1. V dropped 3 bases and J dropped 5; count of bases not matched to a gene: 0. CDR1 SGHTA and CDR2 FQGTGA come from the germline V gene. CDR3 size: 13 residues. The CDR3, as DNA: TGTGCCAGCAGCTTGGACAGGGACAATGAGCAGTTCTTC. Residues: CASSLDRDNEQFF.

The J gene is TRBJ1-2, the V gene TRBV6-5; 8 bases match TRBD1. The V gene's germline CDR1 is MNHEY and CDR2 SVGAGI. The CDR3 sequence is 15 residues long. Trimming at V came to 5 bases and at J to 5 bases, leaving 10 bases not matched to a gene. CDR3 sequence reads: CASSPRQGQWYGYTF. CDR3 DNA: TGTGCCAGCAGTCCTAGACAGGGGCAATGGTATGGCTACACCTTC.

This clone was found a few times. This chain connects TRBV6-5 to TRBJ1-5; D remains unclear. V lost 0 bases and J lost 6, with 12 bases in between. This CDR3 has 15 amino acids. Germline CDR1 is MNHEY and CDR2 is SVGAGI. CDR3 coding DNA: TGTGCCAGCAGTTACTCGAGGGTAAATGGTCAGCCCCAGCATTTT. Translated: CASSYSRVNGQPQHF.

The rearrangement uses TRBV29-1 and TRBJ1-2; 7 nucleotides match TRBD1. This CDR3 comprises 13 residues. J was trimmed by 4 bases and V by 7 bases; bases with no gene match: 9. Germline V gives CDR1 SQVTM, CDR2 ANQGSEA. The CDR3 nucleotides are TGCAGCGCACTCTCGACAGGGTCCTATGGCTACACCTTC. Protein sequence: CSALSTGSYGYTF.

CDR3 DNA sequence: TGCGCCAGGGGAGCGGGGCGGAACAATGAGCAGTTCTTC. This translates into CARGAGRNNEQFF. The J gene is TRBJ2-1, the V gene TRBV10-2, with TRBD2 matching over 7 bases. Germline CDR1 and CDR2: WSHSY and SAAADI. Trimming removed 9 bases from V and 5 bases from J; junction bases left unmatched: 7. This CDR3 spans 13 amino acids.

The rearrangement joins TRBV30 to TRBJ1-2; unclear D gene. There are 13 residues in the CDR3. Trimming cost V 0 bases and J 4 bases, with 9 bases left between them. Per the germline V gene, CDR1 is GTSNPN and CDR2 is SVGIG (reference sequence). Written as DNA, the CDR3 is TGTGCCTGGAGTGTCGGTGCCGCCTATGGCTACACCTTC. Residues: CAWSVGAAYGYTF.

The chain couples TRBV10-3 to TRBJ1-5, with 7 positions matching TRBD1. The CDR3 is 13 residues long. The germline CDR1 and CDR2 sequences are ENHRY and SYGVKD. J lost 3 bases, V lost 10 bases, and 6 bases had no gene match. CDR3 nucleotide sequence: TGTGCCACCACCGACAGGGACAATCAGCCCCAGCATTTT. Translating gives CATTDRDNQPQHF.

V gene TRBV11-2 combines with J gene TRBJ1-3, with unresolved D. Trimming stripped 5 bases from V and 0 bases from J, with 8 bases between. Per germline, CDR1 SGHAT and CDR2 FQNNGV. The length of the CDR3 is 14 residues. In DNA, the CDR3 is TGTGCCAGCAGCCGGTTAGACTCTGGAAACACCATATATTTT. Its protein is CASSRLDSGNTIYF. The whole variable domain, filled in from reference TRBV11-2 and TRBJ1-3, reads EAGVAQSPRYKIIEKRQSVAFWCNPISGHATLYWYQQILGQGPKLLIQFQNNGVVDDSQLPKDRFSAERLKGVDSTLKIQPAKLEDSAVYLCASSRLDSGNTIYFGEGSWLTVV.

The chain uses TRBV24-1 and TRBJ2-5; D not resolved. The CDR3 consists of 15 residues. Deletions cut 1 base from V and 1 base from J, with 9 bases between. Germline values: CDR1 KGHDR, CDR2 SFDVKD. CDR3 protein: CATSDLTQPQETQYF. CDR3 bases: TGTGCCACCAGTGATTTAACACAGCCCCAAGAGACCCAGTACTTC.

The chain uses TRBV4-1 and TRBJ1-5; D remains unclear. CDR3 length equals 14 residues. Trimming removed 3 bases from V and 11 bases from J, with 17 bases in between. Per germline, CDR1 MGHRA and CDR2 YSYEKL. In DNA, the CDR3 is TGCGCCAGCAGCCAGGAAGGAGTCCTCGGGGCCCAGCATTTT. Protein product: CASSQEGVLGAQHF.

V gene TRBV10-2 combines with J gene TRBJ2-7; D not certain. The CDR3 consists of 14 residues. Germline lookup yields CDR1 WSHSY and CDR2 SAAADI. V was cut by 4 bases and J by 0 bases, with 10 bases left in between. CDR3 DNA: TGCGCCAGCAGTGCCCCACCGGGCTCCTACGAGCAGTACTTC. As protein: CASSAPPGSYEQYF.

The V call is TRBV10-3, the J call TRBJ2-2, with 11 bases identical to TRBD2. Unmatched junction bases numbered 8, after V lost 6 bases and J lost 2 bases. The CDR3 contains 17 residues. Germline CDR1 reads ENHRY; CDR2 reads SYGVKD. The CDR3, as DNA: TGTGCCATCAGCGAACTAGCGGGAGTATATAACACCGGGGAGCTGTTTTTT. This encodes CAISELAGVYNTGELFF.

This clone was counted once. CDR3 protein: CASSPGETTNQPQHF. In nucleotides, the CDR3 is TGTGCCAGCAGCCCCGGGGAGACTACCAATCAGCCCCAGCATTTT. V usage is TRBV7-2 and J usage is TRBJ1-5, with unresolved D. Germline CDR1 reads SGHTA; CDR2 reads FQGNSA. The CDR3 is made up of 15 amino acids. V lost 5 bases to trimming and J lost 3 bases, with 14 bases between them.

The CDR3 here is CASTHEGDETQYF. The DNA for the CDR3 is TGTGCCAGCACTCACGAGGGGGATGAGACCCAGTACTTC. V usage is TRBV6-5 and J usage is TRBJ2-5, with TRBD1 as a possible D gene (6 bases). Trimming took off 7 bases at V and 5 bases at J, with 14 bases between the two ends. The CDR3 contains 13 residues. The germline V gene has CDR1 MNHEY and CDR2 SVGAGI.

The V and J genes are TRBV24-1 and TRBJ1-6, with unresolved D. The V end lost 0 bases, the J end lost 3 bases, and 20 bases lay between the germline ends. Per germline, CDR1 KGHDR and CDR2 SFDVKD. The length of the CDR3 is 20 residues. For the CDR3, the DNA is TGTGCCACCAGTGATTTGCGCGTATTATTGGCGGCCCGCTATAATTCACCCCTCCACTTT. Translation gives CATSDLRVLLAARYNSPLHF.

The chain couples TRBV4-1 to TRBJ1-6; D may be TRBD1 (6 bases). V was cut by 4 bases and J by 5 bases, with 12 bases left in between. From germline, CDR1 is MGHRA and CDR2 YSYEKL. The CDR3 spans 15 residues. Written as DNA, the CDR3 is TGCGCCAGCAGCCCACGATGGACAGATAATTCACCCCTCCACTTT. It yields the protein CASSPRWTDNSPLHF.

This sequence joins TRBV11-1 and TRBJ2-1; possibly TRBD2 for D (6 bases). CDR1 SGHAT and CDR2 FQDESV come from the germline V gene (reference sequence). This CDR3 has 15 amino acids. The V end was cut by 3 bases, the J end by 0 bases, with 9 bases between. CDR3 sequence: CASSFRGSSYNEQFF. The CDR3 bases are TGTGCCAGCAGCTTCCGGGGGAGCTCCTACAATGAGCAGTTCTTC. The variable domain in full, with the rest retrieved from reference TRBV11-1 and TRBJ2-1, is EAEVAQSPRYKITEKSQAVAFWCDPISGHATLYWYRQILGQGPELLVQFQDESVVDDSQLPKDRFSAERLKGVDSTLKIQPAELGDSAMYLCASSFRGSSYNEQFFGPGTRLTVL.

This clone was seen a few times. The chain carries TRBV10-1 and TRBJ2-1; 9 bases line up with TRBD2. The CDR3 is 14 residues long. V lost 8 bases and J lost 2; bases outside the gene matches: 4. Germline lookup yields CDR1 WNHNN and CDR2 SYGVQD (reference sequence). The chain's CDR3 is CASSASGAYNEQFF. The CDR3 DNA is TGCGCCAGCTCGGCTAGCGGGGCCTACAATGAGCAGTTCTTC.